The 24 T cell receptor beta chains presented below share a single source sample, sequenced in a study of cytomegalovirus exposure and HLA in healthy donors. The PCR used 60 Vbeta and 13 Jbeta primers. Data came from immunoSEQ multiplex PCR; TCRdb stores just in-frame clones and leaves some out. The sample comprises tens of thousands of clones, roughly 80% of which are singletons, and about 11% rests with the top ten. Sequenced input: PBMCs. These receptors all stem from a young woman in good health and CMV-seropositive.

The V call is TRBV19, the J call TRBJ2-1, with D hard to call. The V gene's germline CDR1 is LNHDA and CDR2 SQIVND (reference sequence). V lost 9 bases and J lost 1, with 16 bases in between. The CDR3 spans 15 residues. DNA of the CDR3: TGTGCCAGCACCCAGGATGGCCCGTCCTACAATGAGCAGTTCTTC. Amino acids: CASTQDGPSYNEQFF.

The chain carries TRBV30 and TRBJ1-3; no clear D. The CDR3 spans 12 residues. Germline V CDR1 and CDR2: GTSNPN, SVGIG (reference sequence). The V gene lost 4 bases and the J gene lost 1 base, with 5 bases spanning the gap. CDR3 protein: CAWTVSGNTIYF. CDR3 nucleotides: TGTGCCTGGACAGTTTCTGGAAACACCATATATTTT.

The chain joins TRBV13 to TRBJ1-1; maybe TRBD1 (5 bases). This CDR3 is 12 amino acids long. The germline gives CDR1 PRHDT, CDR2 FYEKMQ (reference sequence). The V end was cut by 11 bases, the J end by 4 bases, with 14 bases between. The CDR3 DNA is TGTGCCGTTTACGGGGGAGGCACTGAAGCTTTCTTT. Protein sequence: CAVYGGGTEAFF.

This clone was seen a few times. V gene TRBV6-5 combines with J gene TRBJ2-7; TRBD1 matches at 8 bases. The CDR3 is made up of 14 amino acids. Germline trimming cut 8 bases from V and 5 bases from J; bases unmatched to any gene: 11. The germline V gene has CDR1 MNHEY and CDR2 SVGAGI. The CDR3 bases are TGTGCCAGCGGAAGTGGCCAGGGGGCCGACGAGCAGTACTTC. Its translation is CASGSGQGADEQYF.

The V gene is TRBV28, the J gene TRBJ2-1, with 8 bases aligning to TRBD1. Per the germline V gene, CDR1 is MDHEN and CDR2 is SYDVKM. V trimming: 2 bases; J trimming: 7 bases; junction bases outside the gene matches: 10. CDR3 length equals 16 residues. The CDR3 bases are TGTGCCAGCAGTTTAATAACCGGGACAGGAGGGAATGAGCAGTTCTTC. Translating it yields CASSLITGTGGNEQFF.

This clone has more than one count but fewer than ten. One end of the junction is discordant with germline, which a read error may explain. The V call is TRBV7-2, the J call TRBJ2-3, with 9 bases lining up with TRBD2. The CDR3 sequence is 14 residues long. Germline V gene sequence: CDR1 SGHTA, CDR2 FQGNSA. DNA for the CDR3: TGTGCCAGCAGCTTATTAACTAGCGGGCCAAACTTTACTTTT. It specifies CASSLLTSGPNFTF. Drawing the rest from reference TRBV7-2 and TRBJ2-3, the complete variable domain is GAGVSQSPSNKVTEKGKDVELRCDPISGHTALYWYRQSLGQGLEFLIYFQGNSAPDKSGLPSDRFSAERTGGSVSTLTIQRTQQEDSAVYLCASSLLTSGPNFTFGPGTRLTVL.

This rearrangement joins TRBV7-8 to TRBJ2-7; TRBD1 matches at 7 bases. V was clipped by 5 bases and J by 3 bases; unmatched bases: 4. The germline V gene has CDR1 SGHVS and CDR2 FQNEAQ. The CDR3 runs 13 residues. The CDR3 is CASSQGQNYEQYF. CDR3 bases: TGTGCCAGCAGCCAGGGACAGAACTACGAGCAGTACTTC. Using reference TRBV7-8 and TRBJ2-7 for the parts outside the CDR3, the full variable domain is GAGVSQSPRYKVAKRGQDVALRCDPISGHVSLFWYQQALGQGPEFLTYFQNEAQLDKSGLPSDRFFAERPEGSVSTLKIQRTQQEDSAVYLCASSQGQNYEQYFGPGTRLTVT.

The rearrangement links TRBV5-5 to TRBJ2-3, with a possible D match to TRBD1 (6 bases). Looked up from germline, CDR1 is SGHKS and CDR2 is YYEKEE (reference sequence). The length of the CDR3 is 14 residues. V shed 4 bases and J shed 1 base, with 10 bases lying between them. The CDR3 reads CASSRRTGTDTQYF. Here the CDR3 DNA reads TGTGCCAGCAGCCGGAGGACAGGCACAGATACGCAGTATTTT.

This chain connects TRBV7-2 to TRBJ2-5; D not resolved. The last part of the DNA fits TRBJ2-7 better; the J call may be wrong. The CDR3 runs 13 residues. Germline CDR1 and CDR2: SGHTA and FQGNSA. CDR3 region: CASSLTVTYEQYF. The CDR3 DNA reads as TGTGCCAGCAGCTTAACGGTTACCTACGAGCAGTACTTC.

The chain uses TRBV19 and TRBJ2-2; 9 bases match TRBD2. This CDR3 has 15 amino acids. Germline lookup yields CDR1 LNHDA and CDR2 SQIVND (reference sequence). The V gene end was trimmed by 5 bases and the J gene end by 2 bases; junction bases not matched to a gene: 3. The CDR3 nucleotides are TGTGCCAGTAGTTTACTAGCGGGTAACACCGGGGAGCTGTTTTTT. Encoded protein: CASSLLAGNTGELFF. The whole variable domain, filled in from reference TRBV19 and TRBJ2-2, reads DGGITQSPKYLFRKEGQNVTLSCEQNLNHDAMYWYRQDPGQGLRLIYYSQIVNDFQKGDIAEGYSVSREKKESFPLTVTSAQKNPTAFYLCASSLLAGNTGELFFGEGSRLTVL.

V is TRBV7-9 and J is TRBJ2-7; 8 bases fit TRBD2. This CDR3 is 12 amino acids long. Losses at the gene ends were 7 bases for V and 9 bases for J; bases not matched to a gene: 8. Germline V gene data show CDR1 as SEHNR and CDR2 as FQNEAQ (reference sequence). CDR3 in amino acids: CASMGRGGGQYF. CDR3 DNA sequence: TGTGCCAGCATGGGACGGGGGGGCGGGCAGTACTTC.

CDR3 region: CAWGSVGGTEAFF. As DNA, the CDR3 is TGTGCCTGGGGGTCGGTCGGGGGGACTGAAGCTTTCTTT. The chain is built from TRBV30 and TRBJ1-1; a weak D match, TRBD1 (5 bases). V gave up 5 bases and J gave up 5 bases, with 15 bases separating them. CDR1 and CDR2 from the germline V gene are GTSNPN and SVGIG (reference sequence). The CDR3 is made up of 13 amino acids. The variable domain in full, with the rest retrieved from reference TRBV30 and TRBJ1-1, is SQTIHQWPATLVQPVGSPLSLECTVEGTSNPNLYWYRQAAGRGLQLLFYSVGIGQISSEVPQNLSASRPQDRQFILSSKKLLLSDSGFYLCAWGSVGGTEAFFGQGTRLTVV.

The V gene is TRBV7-9, the J gene TRBJ2-1; D not resolved. V gave up 1 base and J gave up 0 bases, with 13 bases separating them. CDR1 is SEHNR, CDR2 FQNEAQ, per germline (reference sequence). This CDR3 comprises 17 residues. The CDR3 DNA sequence: TGTGCCAGCAGCTTAGACGGTCCTAGAGGCTCCTACAATGAGCAGTTCTTC. Its protein product is CASSLDGPRGSYNEQFF.

This sequence joins TRBV6-5 and TRBJ1-4; D is unclear. The CDR3 contains 15 residues. V lost 2 bases and J lost 0, with 7 bases in between. Germline V gene data show CDR1 as MNHEY and CDR2 as SVGAGI. Written as DNA, the CDR3 is TGTGCCAGCAGTTACGGCAGTGCAACTAATGAAAAACTGTTTTTT. Residues: CASSYGSATNEKLFF.

The chain has TRBV5-6 and TRBJ1-2; the match to TRBD1 covers 8 bases. The CDR3 contains 14 residues. Germline V CDR1 and CDR2: SGHDT, YYEEEE. The trim removed 3 bases at V and 7 bases at J, leaving 8 bases unmatched. CDR3 nucleotides: TGTGCCAGCAGCTGCCCAACAGGGGGTTGTGGCTACACCTTC. Protein sequence: CASSCPTGGCGYTF. The entire variable domain, with the rest obtained from reference TRBV5-6 and TRBJ1-2, is as follows: DAGVTQSPTHLIKTRGQQVTLRCSPKSGHDTVSWYQQALGQGPQFIFQYYEEEERQRGNFPDRFSGHQFPNYSSELNVNALLLGDSALYLCASSCPTGGCGYTFGSGTRLTVV.

This clone was recorded only once. The rearrangement joins TRBV4-1 to TRBJ2-7; D perhaps matches TRBD1 (6 bases). The CDR3 is 16 residues long. Per the germline V gene, CDR1 is MGHRA and CDR2 is YSYEKL. V shed 4 bases and J shed 0 bases, with 16 bases lying between them. The CDR3 here is CASSPLTGPNSYEQYF. The CDR3, as DNA: TGCGCCAGCAGCCCGTTGACAGGTCCGAACTCCTACGAGCAGTACTTC.

The J gene is TRBJ1-2, the V gene TRBV29-1; unclear D gene. CDR1 and CDR2 (germline): SQVTM, ANQGSEA. The CDR3 has 12 residues. The V end lost 6 bases, the J end lost 3 bases, and 11 bases lay between the germline ends. In nucleotides, the CDR3 is TGCAGCGTCCAAGGCAGGTACTATGGCTACACCTTC. Translated: CSVQGRYYGYTF. Combining the CDR3 with reference TRBV29-1 and TRBJ1-2 gives the whole variable domain SAVISQKPSRDICQRGTSLTIQCQVDSQVTMMFWYRQQPGQSLTLIATANQGSEATYESGFVIDKFPISRPNLTFSTLTVSNMSPEDSSIYLCSVQGRYYGYTFGSGTRLTVV.

The sample holds one count of this clone. Here the CDR3 reads CASSPSSGHYNEQFF. DNA of the CDR3: TGTGCCAGCTCACCCTCTAGCGGACACTACAATGAGCAGTTCTTC. The chain is built from TRBV27 and TRBJ2-1, with 7 nucleotides matching TRBD2. The V and J ends lost 8 bases and 3 bases, in that order; junction bases with no gene match: 10. Per the germline V gene, CDR1 is MNHEY and CDR2 is SMNVEV (reference sequence). This CDR3 is 15 amino acids long.

The chain couples TRBV4-3 to TRBJ1-2; D call uncertain. The CDR3 length is 15 residues. Trimming shortened V by 0 bases and J by 8 bases, and 16 bases separated the two germline ends. CDR1 is LGHNA, CDR2 YSLEER, per germline. The CDR3 here is CASSQDEGLVRGYTF. The CDR3, as DNA: TGCGCCAGCAGCCAAGATGAGGGATTAGTTCGGGGCTACACCTTC.

A single count supports this clone. The chain recombines TRBV21-1 with TRBJ1-1. TRBV21-1 is a documented pseudogene. This CDR3 spans 15 amino acids. The CDR3 nucleotides read TGTGCCAGCAGCAGCCGACTCTACCAGAACACTGAAGCTTTCTTT. Its protein product is CASSSRLYQNTEAFF.

This chain joins TRBV19 and TRBJ2-1; D gene unclear. With 3 bases removed from V and 4 bases from J, the gap between germline ends came to 16 bases. The germline gives CDR1 LNHDA, CDR2 SQIVND (reference sequence). There are 16 residues in the CDR3. The CDR3 region is CASSISGPTSYNEQFF. The CDR3 DNA is TGTGCCAGTAGTATCTCTGGGCCAACATCTTACAATGAGCAGTTCTTC.

This clone was picked up one time. The CDR3 reads CASQSGLLTGELFF. Written as DNA, the CDR3 is TGTGCCAGCCAATCGGGACTACTCACCGGGGAGCTGTTTTTT. The chain combines TRBV27 with TRBJ2-2; TRBD2 matches at 7 bases. Trimming removed 8 bases from V and 4 bases from J; junction bases left unmatched: 7. Germline values: CDR1 MNHEY, CDR2 SMNVEV (reference sequence). The CDR3 totals 14 residues.

The chain uses TRBV7-2 and TRBJ2-7, with a weak D call TRBD2 (6 bases). Germline loops: CDR1 SGHTA, CDR2 FQGNSA. Trimming stripped 1 base from V and 2 bases from J, with 15 bases between. The CDR3 totals 16 residues. DNA of the CDR3: TGTGCCAGCAGCTTAGTTTTACTCGGGGGAGCCTACGAGCAGTACTTC. Its protein product is CASSLVLLGGAYEQYF.

The rearrangement links TRBV7-2 to TRBJ2-1; TRBD2 matches at 7 bases. This CDR3 spans 18 amino acids. Germline assignment: CDR1 SGHTA and CDR2 FQGNSA. After removal of 5 bases from V and 7 bases from J, the junction contained 20 bases not matched to a gene. The CDR3 protein is CASSLRFDISGVTNEQFF. The CDR3 nucleotides read TGTGCCAGCAGCCTGCGCTTTGATATCAGCGGGGTTACGAATGAGCAGTTCTTC. The whole variable domain, remainder taken from reference TRBV7-2 and TRBJ2-1, is GAGVSQSPSNKVTEKGKDVELRCDPISGHTALYWYRQSLGQGLEFLIYFQGNSAPDKSGLPSDRFSAERTGGSVSTLTIQRTQQEDSAVYLCASSLRFDISGVTNEQFFGPGTRLTVL.